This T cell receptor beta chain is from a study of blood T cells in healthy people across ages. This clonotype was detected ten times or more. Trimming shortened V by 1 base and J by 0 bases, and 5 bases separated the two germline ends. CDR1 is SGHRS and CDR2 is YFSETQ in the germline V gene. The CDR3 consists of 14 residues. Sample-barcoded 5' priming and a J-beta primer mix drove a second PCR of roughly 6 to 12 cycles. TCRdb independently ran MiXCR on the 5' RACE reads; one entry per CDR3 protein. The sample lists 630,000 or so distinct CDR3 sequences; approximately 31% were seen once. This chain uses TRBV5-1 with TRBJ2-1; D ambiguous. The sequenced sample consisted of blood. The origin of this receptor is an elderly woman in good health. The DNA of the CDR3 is TGCGCCAGCAGCTTGCCTGGCTCCTACAATGAGCAGTTCTTC. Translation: CASSLPGSYNEQFF.